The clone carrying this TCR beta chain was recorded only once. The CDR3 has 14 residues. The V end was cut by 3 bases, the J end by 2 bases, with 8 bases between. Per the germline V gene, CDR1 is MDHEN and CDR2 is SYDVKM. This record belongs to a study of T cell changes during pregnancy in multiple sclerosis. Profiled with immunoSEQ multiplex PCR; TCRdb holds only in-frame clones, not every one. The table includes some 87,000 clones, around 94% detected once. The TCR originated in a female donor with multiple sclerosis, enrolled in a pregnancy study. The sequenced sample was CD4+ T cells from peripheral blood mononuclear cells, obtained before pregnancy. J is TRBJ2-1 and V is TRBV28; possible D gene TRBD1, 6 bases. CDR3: CASSLTGAYNEQFF. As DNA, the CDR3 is TGTGCCAGCAGTTTGACAGGCGCCTACAATGAGCAGTTCTTC.